This TCR beta chain was profiled in a study of blood T cells in healthy people across ages. Study information: Every two T cells gave about one barcoded beta molecule via template switching.

Losses at the gene ends were 6 bases for V and 2 bases for J; bases not matched to a gene: 7. CDR3 size: 14 residues. Germline V gives CDR1 DFQATT, CDR2 SNEGSKA (reference sequence). Using a J-beta primer mix together with a sample-barcoded 5' primer, a second PCR was run for roughly 7 to 12 cycles. TCRdb re-called the 5' RACE reads with MiXCR, one entry per CDR3 protein. The sample yields 540,000 or so distinct CDR3 sequences, around 50% seen once. The chain links TRBV20-1 to TRBJ2-7, with 10 bases aligning to TRBD2. The receptor was isolated from a man at least 80 years old in good health. The sequenced sample consisted of blood. This CDR3 is CSAGTSGKTYEQYF. CDR3 nucleotides: TGCAGTGCAGGTACTAGCGGGAAGACCTACGAGCAGTACTTC.